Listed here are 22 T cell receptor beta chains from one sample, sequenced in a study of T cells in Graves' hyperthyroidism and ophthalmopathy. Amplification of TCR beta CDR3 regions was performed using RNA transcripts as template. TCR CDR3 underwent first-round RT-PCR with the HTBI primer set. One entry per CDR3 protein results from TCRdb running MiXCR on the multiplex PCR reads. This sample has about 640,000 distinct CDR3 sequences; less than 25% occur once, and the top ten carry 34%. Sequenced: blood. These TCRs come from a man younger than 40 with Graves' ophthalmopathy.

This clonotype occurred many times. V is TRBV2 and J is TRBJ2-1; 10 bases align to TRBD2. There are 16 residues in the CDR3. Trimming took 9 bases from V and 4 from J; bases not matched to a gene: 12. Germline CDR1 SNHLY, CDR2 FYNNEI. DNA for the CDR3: TGTGCCAGGTCAGACCCGAGCGGGAGGGCTTACAATGAGCAGTTCTTC. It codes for CARSDPSGRAYNEQFF.

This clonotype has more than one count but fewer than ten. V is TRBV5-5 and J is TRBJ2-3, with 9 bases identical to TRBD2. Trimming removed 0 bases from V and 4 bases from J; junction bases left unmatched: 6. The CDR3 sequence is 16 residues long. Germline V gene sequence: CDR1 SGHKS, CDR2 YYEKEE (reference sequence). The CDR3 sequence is CASSLEAGGPPDTQYF. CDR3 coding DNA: TGTGCCAGCAGCTTGGAGGCGGGAGGGCCCCCAGATACGCAGTATTTT.

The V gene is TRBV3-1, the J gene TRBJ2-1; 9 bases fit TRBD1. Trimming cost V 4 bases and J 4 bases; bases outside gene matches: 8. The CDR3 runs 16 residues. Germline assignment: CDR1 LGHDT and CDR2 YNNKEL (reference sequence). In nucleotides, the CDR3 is TGTGCCAGCAGCCTGGATTCCGGGACAGGGTACAATGAGCAGTTCTTC. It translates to CASSLDSGTGYNEQFF.

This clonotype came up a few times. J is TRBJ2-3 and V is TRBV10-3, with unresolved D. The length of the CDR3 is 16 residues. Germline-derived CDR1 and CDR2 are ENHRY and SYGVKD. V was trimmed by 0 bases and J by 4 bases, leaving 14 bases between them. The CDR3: CAISESIRRGADTQYF. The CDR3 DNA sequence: TGTGCCATCAGTGAGTCGATCAGGAGAGGAGCAGATACGCAGTATTTT.

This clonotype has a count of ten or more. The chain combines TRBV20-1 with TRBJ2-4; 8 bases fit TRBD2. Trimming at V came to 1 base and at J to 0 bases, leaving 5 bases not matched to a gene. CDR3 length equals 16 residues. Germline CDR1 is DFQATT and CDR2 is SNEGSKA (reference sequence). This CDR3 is CSARASSGLAKNIQYF. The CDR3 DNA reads TGCAGTGCTAGAGCGTCTAGCGGGTTAGCCAAAAACATTCAGTACTTC.

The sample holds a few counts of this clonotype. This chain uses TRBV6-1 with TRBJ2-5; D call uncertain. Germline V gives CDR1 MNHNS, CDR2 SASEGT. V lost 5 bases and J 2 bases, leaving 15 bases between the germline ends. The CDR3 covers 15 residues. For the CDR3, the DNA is TGTGCCAGCAGTTACAGCCTCCACAAACAAGAGACCCAGTACTTC. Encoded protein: CASSYSLHKQETQYF.

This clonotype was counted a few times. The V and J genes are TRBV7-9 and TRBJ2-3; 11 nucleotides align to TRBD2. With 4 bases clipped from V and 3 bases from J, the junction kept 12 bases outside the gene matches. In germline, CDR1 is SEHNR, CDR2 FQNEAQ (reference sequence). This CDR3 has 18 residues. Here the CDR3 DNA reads TGTGCCAGCAGCTGGGTGGCTAGCGGGAGGCTATCTACAGATACGCAGTATTTT. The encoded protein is CASSWVASGRLSTDTQYF.

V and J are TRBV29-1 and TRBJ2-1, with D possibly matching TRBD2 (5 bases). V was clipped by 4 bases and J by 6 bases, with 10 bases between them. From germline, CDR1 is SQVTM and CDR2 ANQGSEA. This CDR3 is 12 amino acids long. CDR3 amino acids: CSVAGLPNEQFF. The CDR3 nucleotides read TGCAGCGTTGCGGGATTACCCAATGAGCAGTTCTTC.

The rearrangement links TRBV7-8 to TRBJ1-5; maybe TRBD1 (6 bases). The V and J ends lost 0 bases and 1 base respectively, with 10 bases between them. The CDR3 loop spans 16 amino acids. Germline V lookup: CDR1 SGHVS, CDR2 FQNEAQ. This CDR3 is CASSLAQGRSNQPQHF. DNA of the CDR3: TGTGCCAGCAGCTTAGCACAGGGCCGAAGCAATCAGCCCCAGCATTTT.

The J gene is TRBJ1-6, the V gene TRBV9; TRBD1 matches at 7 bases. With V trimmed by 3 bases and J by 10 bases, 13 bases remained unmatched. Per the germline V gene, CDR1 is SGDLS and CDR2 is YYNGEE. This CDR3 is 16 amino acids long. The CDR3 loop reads CASSANPGQINSPLHF. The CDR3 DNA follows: TGTGCCAGCAGCGCCAATCCGGGACAGATAAACTCACCCCTCCACTTT.

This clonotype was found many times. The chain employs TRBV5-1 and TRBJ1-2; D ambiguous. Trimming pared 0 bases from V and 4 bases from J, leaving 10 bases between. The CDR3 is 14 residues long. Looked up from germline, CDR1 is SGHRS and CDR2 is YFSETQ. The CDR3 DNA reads TGCGCCAGCAGCTTGGCCCAGGCCGGCTATGGCTACACCTTC. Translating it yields CASSLAQAGYGYTF.

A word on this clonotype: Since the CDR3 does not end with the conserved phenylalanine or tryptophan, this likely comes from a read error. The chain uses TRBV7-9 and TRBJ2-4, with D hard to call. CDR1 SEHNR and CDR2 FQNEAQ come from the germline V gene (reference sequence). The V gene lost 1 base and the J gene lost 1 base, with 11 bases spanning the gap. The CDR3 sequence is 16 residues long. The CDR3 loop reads CASSLGELGAKNIQYS. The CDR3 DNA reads TGTGCCAGCAGCTTAGGAGAGCTCGGGGCCAAAAACATTCAGTACTCC.

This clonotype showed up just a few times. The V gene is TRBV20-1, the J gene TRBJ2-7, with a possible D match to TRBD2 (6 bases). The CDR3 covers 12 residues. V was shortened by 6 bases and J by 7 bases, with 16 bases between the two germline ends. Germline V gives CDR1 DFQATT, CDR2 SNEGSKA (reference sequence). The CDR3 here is CSAAGRPEEQYF. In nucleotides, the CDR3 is TGCAGTGCGGCGGGAAGGCCGGAAGAGCAGTACTTC.

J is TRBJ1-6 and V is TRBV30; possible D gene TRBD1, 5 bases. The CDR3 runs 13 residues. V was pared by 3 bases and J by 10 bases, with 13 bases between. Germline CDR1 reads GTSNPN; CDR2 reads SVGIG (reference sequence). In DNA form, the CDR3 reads TGTGCCTGGAGCCTACCGGGGCCGTCACCCCTCCACTTT. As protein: CAWSLPGPSPLHF.

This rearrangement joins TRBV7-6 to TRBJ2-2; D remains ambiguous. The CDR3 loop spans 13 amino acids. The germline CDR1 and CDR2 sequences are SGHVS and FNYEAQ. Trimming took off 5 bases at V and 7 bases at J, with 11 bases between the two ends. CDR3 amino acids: CASSRRTDGELFF. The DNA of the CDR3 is TGTGCCAGCAGCCGCCGGACGGACGGGGAGCTGTTTTTT.

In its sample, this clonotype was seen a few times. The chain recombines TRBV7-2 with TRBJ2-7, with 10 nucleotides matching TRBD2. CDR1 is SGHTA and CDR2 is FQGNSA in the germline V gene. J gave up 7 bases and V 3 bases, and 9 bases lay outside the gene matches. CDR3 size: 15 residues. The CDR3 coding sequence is TGTGCCAGCAGCTTTGAAGCGGGAGGGGTGAGGGAGCAGTACTTC. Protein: CASSFEAGGVREQYF.

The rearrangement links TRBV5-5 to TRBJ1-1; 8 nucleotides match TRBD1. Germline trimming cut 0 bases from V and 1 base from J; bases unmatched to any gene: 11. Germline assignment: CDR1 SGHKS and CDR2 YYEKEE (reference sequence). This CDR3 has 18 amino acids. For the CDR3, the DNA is TGTGCCAGCAGCTTGGTGCCTCCTGACAGGGGTAGGAACACTGAAGCTTTCTTT. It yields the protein CASSLVPPDRGRNTEAFF.

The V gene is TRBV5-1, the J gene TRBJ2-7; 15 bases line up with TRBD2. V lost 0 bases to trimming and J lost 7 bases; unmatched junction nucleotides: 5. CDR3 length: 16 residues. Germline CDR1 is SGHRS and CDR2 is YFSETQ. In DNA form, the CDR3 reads TGCGCCAGCAGCTTGGAGGGGACTAGCGGGAGGCGGGAGCAGTACTTC. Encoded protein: CASSLEGTSGRREQYF.

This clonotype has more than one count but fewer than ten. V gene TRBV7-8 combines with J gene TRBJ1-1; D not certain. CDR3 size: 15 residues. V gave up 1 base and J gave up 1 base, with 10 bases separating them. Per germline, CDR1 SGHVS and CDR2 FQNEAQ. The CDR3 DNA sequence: TGTGCCAGCAGCTTAGACGAAGGCAGGAACACTGAAGCTTTCTTT. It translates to CASSLDEGRNTEAFF.

DNA of the CDR3: TGTGCCAGCAGCGTAGACCCCTTAGCGGGCACCTACGAGCAGTACTTC. It specifies CASSVDPLAGTYEQYF. V and J are TRBV9 and TRBJ2-7; TRBD2 aligns across 7 bases. CDR1 is SGDLS and CDR2 is YYNGEE in the germline V gene. CDR3 length: 16 residues. The ends lost 0 bases at V and 2 bases at J; junction bases unmatched: 8.

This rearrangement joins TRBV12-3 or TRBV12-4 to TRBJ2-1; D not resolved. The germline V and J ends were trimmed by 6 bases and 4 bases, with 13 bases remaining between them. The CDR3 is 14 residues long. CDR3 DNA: TGTGCCAGCAGCATACTTGGCAGTTACAATGAGCAGTTCTTC. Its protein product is CASSILGSYNEQFF.

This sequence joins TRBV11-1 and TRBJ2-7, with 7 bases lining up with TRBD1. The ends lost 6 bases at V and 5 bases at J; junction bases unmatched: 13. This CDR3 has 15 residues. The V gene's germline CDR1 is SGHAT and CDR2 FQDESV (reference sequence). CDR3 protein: CASSSYRDSEDEQYF. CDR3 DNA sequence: TGTGCCAGCAGTTCGTACCGGGACAGCGAGGACGAGCAGTACTTC.